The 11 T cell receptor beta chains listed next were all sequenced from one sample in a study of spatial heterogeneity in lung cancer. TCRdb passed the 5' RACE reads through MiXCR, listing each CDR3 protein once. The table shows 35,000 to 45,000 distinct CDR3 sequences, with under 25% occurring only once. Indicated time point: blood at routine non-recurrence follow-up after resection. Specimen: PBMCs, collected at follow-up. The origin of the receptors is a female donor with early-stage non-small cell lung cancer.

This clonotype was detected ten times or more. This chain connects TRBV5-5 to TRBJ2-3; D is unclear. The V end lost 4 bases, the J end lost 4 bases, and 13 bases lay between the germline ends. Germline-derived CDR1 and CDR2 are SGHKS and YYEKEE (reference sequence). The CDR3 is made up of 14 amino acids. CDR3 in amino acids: CASSQDGVADTQYF. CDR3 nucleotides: TGTGCCAGCAGCCAGGACGGCGTGGCAGATACGCAGTATTTT.

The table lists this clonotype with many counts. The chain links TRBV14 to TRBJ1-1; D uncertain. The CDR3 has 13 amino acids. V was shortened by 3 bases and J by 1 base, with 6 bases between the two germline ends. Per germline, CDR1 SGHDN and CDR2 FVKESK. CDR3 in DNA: TGTGCCAGCAGCCAGGCGCCGAACACTGAAGCTTTCTTT. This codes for CASSQAPNTEAFF.

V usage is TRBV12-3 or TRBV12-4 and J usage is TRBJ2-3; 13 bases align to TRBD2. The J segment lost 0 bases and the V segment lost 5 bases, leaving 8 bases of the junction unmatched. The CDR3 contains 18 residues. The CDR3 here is CASSPGKLAGGSTDTQYF. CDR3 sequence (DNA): TGTGCCAGCAGTCCGGGGAAACTAGCGGGGGGGAGCACAGATACGCAGTATTTT.

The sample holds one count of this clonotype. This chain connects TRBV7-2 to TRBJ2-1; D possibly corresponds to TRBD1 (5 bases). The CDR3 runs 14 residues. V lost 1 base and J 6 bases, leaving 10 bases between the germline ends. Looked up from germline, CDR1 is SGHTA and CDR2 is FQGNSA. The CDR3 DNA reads TGTGCCAGCAGCTTAGTTTACCAGGGCAATGAGCAGTTCTTC. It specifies CASSLVYQGNEQFF.

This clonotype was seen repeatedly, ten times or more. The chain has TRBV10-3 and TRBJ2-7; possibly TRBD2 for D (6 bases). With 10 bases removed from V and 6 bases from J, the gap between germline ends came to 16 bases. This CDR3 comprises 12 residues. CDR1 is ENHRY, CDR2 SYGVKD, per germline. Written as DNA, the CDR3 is TGTGCCACCGGGCAGGGAGGCGGCGAGCAGTACGTC. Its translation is CATGQGGGEQYV.

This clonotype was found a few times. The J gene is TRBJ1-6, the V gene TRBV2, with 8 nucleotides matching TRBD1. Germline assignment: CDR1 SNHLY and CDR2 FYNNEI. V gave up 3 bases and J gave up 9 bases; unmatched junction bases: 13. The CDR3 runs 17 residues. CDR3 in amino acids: CASSDRQGIIWGSPLHF. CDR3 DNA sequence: TGTGCCAGCAGTGACCGACAGGGGATCATTTGGGGTTCACCCCTCCACTTT. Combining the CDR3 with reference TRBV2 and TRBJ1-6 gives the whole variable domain EPEVTQTPSHQVTQMGQEVILRCVPISNHLYFYWYRQILGQKVEFLVSFYNNEISEKSEIFDDQFSVERPDGSNFTLKIRSTKLEDSAMYFCASSDRQGIIWGSPLHFGNGTRLTVT.

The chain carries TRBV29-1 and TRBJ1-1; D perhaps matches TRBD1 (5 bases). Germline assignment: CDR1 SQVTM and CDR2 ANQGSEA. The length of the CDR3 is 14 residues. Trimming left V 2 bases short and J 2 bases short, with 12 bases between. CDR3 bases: TGCAGCGTTGAACCCCCCAGGGATAACACTGAAGCTTTCTTT. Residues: CSVEPPRDNTEAFF.

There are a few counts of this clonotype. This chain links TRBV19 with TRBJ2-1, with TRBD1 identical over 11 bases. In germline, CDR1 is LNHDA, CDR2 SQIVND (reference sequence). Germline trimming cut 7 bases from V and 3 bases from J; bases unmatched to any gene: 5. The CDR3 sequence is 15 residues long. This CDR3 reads CASIAGTGGYNEQFF. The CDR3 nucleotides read TGTGCCAGTATTGCCGGGACAGGGGGCTACAATGAGCAGTTCTTC. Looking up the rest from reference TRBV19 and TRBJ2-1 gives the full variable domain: DGGITQSPKYLFRKEGQNVTLSCEQNLNHDAMYWYRQDPGQGLRLIYYSQIVNDFQKGDIAEGYSVSREKKESFPLTVTSAQKNPTAFYLCASIAGTGGYNEQFFGPGTRLTVL.

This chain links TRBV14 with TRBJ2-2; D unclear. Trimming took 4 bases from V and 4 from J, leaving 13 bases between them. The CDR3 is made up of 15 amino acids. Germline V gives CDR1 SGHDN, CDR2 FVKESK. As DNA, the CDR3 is TGTGCCAGCAGCCGATTCCCGCAACTCACCGGGGAGCTGTTTTTT. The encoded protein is CASSRFPQLTGELFF.

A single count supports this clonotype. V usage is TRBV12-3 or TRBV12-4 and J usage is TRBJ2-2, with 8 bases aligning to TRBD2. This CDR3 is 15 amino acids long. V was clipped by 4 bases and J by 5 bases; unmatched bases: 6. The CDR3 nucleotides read TGTGCCAGCAGTTCGGGGGGGTTTCTTACCGGGGAGCTGTTTTTT. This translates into CASSSGGFLTGELFF.

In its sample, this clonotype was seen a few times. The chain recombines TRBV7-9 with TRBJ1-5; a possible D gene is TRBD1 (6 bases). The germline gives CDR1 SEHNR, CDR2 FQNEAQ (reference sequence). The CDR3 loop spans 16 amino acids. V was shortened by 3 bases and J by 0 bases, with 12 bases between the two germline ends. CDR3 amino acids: CASSFGTLNSNQPQHF. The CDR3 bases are TGTGCCAGCAGCTTTGGGACACTTAATAGCAATCAGCCCCAGCATTTT.